This T cell receptor beta chain came from a study of T cell responses to AZD1222 COVID-19 vaccine. This clone has just one count. Its cognate antigen is unknown. Libraries were prepared by immunoSEQ multiplex PCR; TCRdb keeps only in-frame clonotypes and omits some of them. There are 170,000 or so clones in the sample; around 90% occur only once, and roughly 11% lies in the top ten. With 5 bases clipped from V and 6 bases from J, the junction kept 6 bases outside the gene matches. The germline gives CDR1 SGHNT, CDR2 YENEEA. CDR3 length equals 14 residues. Study observations and caveats: Only after the peak T cell response were repertoires sampled. Increases in Spike-specific TCR breadth and depth were seen after two AZD1222 doses. Spike-wide coverage was observed for vaccine-associated CD4 TCRs, with dominant responses at 160-218 and 743-854.

This rearrangement joins TRBV11-3 to TRBJ2-2; 7 nucleotides align to TRBD2. The sequenced sample was peripheral blood, obtained 28 days after the second AZD1222 dose. This TCR came from an adult who received the AZD1222 COVID-19 vaccine. The CDR3 DNA follows: TGTGCCAGCAGCCTGGCGGGGGTGGCCGGGGAGCTGTTTTTT. Residues: CASSLAGVAGELFF.